The 32 T cell receptor beta chains reported below all come from one sample, sequenced in a study of blood T cell repertoires in COVID-19. TCRdb's table, derived via immunoSEQ multiplex PCR, lists solely in-frame clones and lacks some. The sample consists of some 120,000 clones, around 85% of them appearing once. Sequencing was performed on peripheral blood. These receptors were obtained from a woman aged 80 or over with COVID-19, enrolled during active disease.

The chain carries TRBV9 and TRBJ2-1; 9 nucleotides match TRBD2. CDR1 and CDR2 (germline): SGDLS, YYNGEE. V gave up 3 bases and J gave up 15 bases; unmatched junction bases: 10. This CDR3 is 13 amino acids long. For the CDR3, the DNA is TGTGCCAGCAGCGCGGAGTTAGCGGGAGTGGGGTTCTTC. It yields the protein CASSAELAGVGFF. Full variable domain (remainder filled in from reference TRBV9 and TRBJ2-1): DSGVTQTPKHLITATGQRVTLRCSPRSGDLSVYWYQQSLDQGLQFLIQYYNGEERAKGNILERFSAQQFPDLHSELNLSSLELGDSALYFCASSAELAGVGFFGPGTRLTVL.

This clone was observed a handful of times. The chain combines TRBV7-8 with TRBJ1-1; D possibly corresponds to TRBD1 (5 bases). CDR3 length equals 19 residues. The germline gives CDR1 SGHVS, CDR2 FQNEAQ. Trimming took off 3 bases at V and 1 base at J, with 24 bases between the two ends. As DNA, the CDR3 is TGTGCCAGCAGCTTCCAGGGCTCCAGGAGTTTAATTCAGAACACTGAAGCTTTCTTT. It yields the protein CASSFQGSRSLIQNTEAFF.

This chain uses TRBV1 with TRBJ2-2; TRBD1, the table's D call, was not compared with the DNA. TRBV1 represents a pseudogene. The CDR3 consists of 15 residues. CDR3 sequence (DNA): TGCACCAGCAGCCAAGAACAGGAGAACACCGGGGAGCTGTTTTTT. Protein sequence: CTSSQEQENTGELFF.

The gene calls are TRBV5-1 and TRBJ2-2; maybe TRBD2 (7 bases). The CDR3 has 15 residues. Germline V CDR1 and CDR2: SGHRS, YFSETQ. V was pared by 7 bases and J by 1 base, with 14 bases between. CDR3: CASVGGGRNTGELFF. The CDR3 DNA reads as TGCGCCAGCGTGGGAGGGGGTCGGAACACCGGGGAGCTGTTTTTT.

The chain carries TRBV6-2 or TRBV6-3 and TRBJ2-1; possibly TRBD1 for D (6 bases). The CDR3 spans 18 residues. V was pared by 2 bases and J by 6 bases, with 23 bases between. CDR1 and CDR2 (germline): MNHEY, SVGEGT. The CDR3 nucleotides read TGTGCCAGCAGTTACCTTACATTGTGGTCTTTACAGGGCAATGAGCAGTTCTTC. Translation gives CASSYLTLWSLQGNEQFF.

Only one count was recorded for this clone. V and J are TRBV4-3 and TRBJ1-6, with 8 bases identical to TRBD1. CDR3 length equals 15 residues. V was clipped by 4 bases and J by 9 bases; unmatched bases: 8. Germline loops: CDR1 LGHNA, CDR2 YSLEER. The CDR3 loop is CASSRDRGSSSPLHF. The CDR3 nucleotides are TGCGCCAGCAGCCGTGACAGGGGAAGTAGTTCACCCCTCCACTTT.

V is TRBV19 and J is TRBJ1-2; possible D gene TRBD1, 5 bases. This CDR3 is 16 amino acids long. Per germline, CDR1 LNHDA and CDR2 SQIVND (reference sequence). Between the trimmed V and J ends, which lost 1 base and 6 bases, there was a span of 18 bases. The CDR3 sequence: CASSIGATGVEDGYTF. The CDR3, as DNA: TGTGCCAGTAGTATAGGTGCAACAGGAGTAGAGGATGGCTACACCTTC.

The chain uses TRBV6-5 and TRBJ2-1, with a weak D call TRBD2 (5 bases). In germline, CDR1 is MNHEY, CDR2 SVGAGI. The CDR3 spans 13 residues. V was cut by 6 bases and J by 5 bases, with 11 bases left in between. The CDR3 region is CASSDGMNNEQFF. DNA for the CDR3: TGTGCCAGCAGCGACGGGATGAACAATGAGCAGTTCTTC.

This chain links TRBV28 with TRBJ2-1, with TRBD2 matching 15 bases. CDR1 is MDHEN, CDR2 SYDVKM, per germline. V was pared by 3 bases and J by 9 bases, with 3 bases of the junction left unmatched. This CDR3 has 15 amino acids. CDR3 loop: CASSFGTSGRSEQFF. For the CDR3, the DNA is TGTGCCAGCAGTTTCGGGACTAGCGGGAGGTCTGAGCAGTTCTTC.

V gene TRBV7-9 combines with J gene TRBJ2-2, with TRBD2 matching 10 bases. The V and J ends lost 1 base and 0 bases, in that order; junction bases with no gene match: 5. The CDR3 consists of 18 residues. Germline CDR1 and CDR2: SEHNR and FQNEAQ (reference sequence). The CDR3 reads CASSLGASGGSNTGELFF. The CDR3 nucleotides read TGTGCCAGCAGCTTAGGGGCTAGCGGGGGATCGAACACCGGGGAGCTGTTTTTT.

The chain carries TRBV11-2 and TRBJ2-2; unclear D gene. In germline, CDR1 is SGHAT, CDR2 FQNNGV. The CDR3 has 14 amino acids. V lost 3 bases and J 2 bases, leaving 7 bases between the germline ends. CDR3 protein: CASSFSLNTGELFF. Written as DNA, the CDR3 is TGTGCCAGCAGCTTCTCCCTTAACACCGGGGAGCTGTTTTTT.

The CDR3 protein is CSVGSGRREQYF. As DNA, the CDR3 is TGCAGCGTTGGAAGCGGGAGGCGCGAGCAGTACTTC. The chain employs TRBV29-1 and TRBJ2-7; 9 bases match TRBD2. Losses at the gene ends were 4 bases for V and 6 bases for J; bases not matched to a gene: 4. This CDR3 is 12 amino acids long. CDR1 and CDR2 from the germline V gene are SQVTM and ANQGSEA.

V usage is TRBV21-1 and J usage is TRBJ2-5; the table's D call, TRBD1, was not checked against the DNA. TRBV21-1 is a pseudogene locus. The CDR3 is made up of 14 amino acids. CDR3 sequence reads: CASQKKGGEETQYF. CDR3 nucleotides: TGTGCCAGCCAAAAGAAAGGGGGAGAAGAGACCCAGTACTTC.

This chain uses TRBV7-3 with TRBJ2-6; 7 nucleotides align to TRBD1. The CDR3 is made up of 19 amino acids. Germline values: CDR1 SGHTA, CDR2 FQGTGA. The ends lost 5 bases at V and 1 base at J; junction bases unmatched: 14. The CDR3 loop is CASSRQGPTPSSGANVLTF. CDR3 DNA: TGTGCCAGCAGCCGACAGGGACCGACCCCGTCTTCTGGGGCCAACGTCCTGACTTTC.

The chain couples TRBV3-1 (or the pseudogene TRBV3-2) to TRBJ1-3; D is undetermined. Germline V gene lookup returns CDR1 LGHDT and CDR2 YNNKEL (reference sequence). Trimming pared 0 bases from V and 0 bases from J, leaving 9 bases between. The CDR3 covers 16 residues. The chain's CDR3 is CASSQDLQSSGNTIYF. The CDR3 nucleotides read TGTGCCAGCAGCCAAGATTTACAGTCCTCTGGAAACACCATATATTTT.

This clone was observed once. The chain recombines TRBV7-2 with TRBJ2-7; 7 bases are shared with TRBD1. CDR1 SGHTA and CDR2 FQGNSA come from the germline V gene. The V segment lost 6 bases and the J segment 7 bases; nucleotides outside the gene matches: 21. The CDR3 loop spans 17 amino acids. The CDR3 DNA follows: TGTGCCAGCAGACCTCTAGGGGACAGCGGCACCCCTAGGGAGCAGTACTTC. Its protein is CASRPLGDSGTPREQYF. Looking up the rest from reference TRBV7-2 and TRBJ2-7 gives the full variable domain: GAGVSQSPSNKVTEKGKDVELRCDPISGHTALYWYRQSLGQGLEFLIYFQGNSAPDKSGLPSDRFSAERTGGSVSTLTIQRTQQEDSAVYLCASRPLGDSGTPREQYFGPGTRLTVT.

J is TRBJ1-4 and V is TRBV15; TRBD1 agrees at 11 bases. CDR1 LNHNV and CDR2 YYDKDF come from the germline V gene (reference sequence). V lost 4 bases, J lost 7 bases, and 5 bases stayed unmatched. This CDR3 has 15 amino acids. CDR3 nucleotide sequence: TGTGCCACCAGCATACCCGGGACAGGGGGTGAAAAACTGTTTTTT. Translating gives CATSIPGTGGEKLFF.

The chain combines TRBV18 with TRBJ2-1, with 9 bases aligning to TRBD2. CDR3 length: 16 amino acids. Germline CDR1 KGHSH, CDR2 LQKENI. Losses at the gene ends were 4 bases for V and 5 bases for J; bases not matched to a gene: 9. CDR3 residues: CASSRQTSGRNNEQFF. The DNA of the CDR3 is TGTGCCAGCTCACGACAGACTAGCGGCCGAAACAATGAGCAGTTCTTC.

The CDR3 here is CASSAWKGPGDINEKLFF. The CDR3 region has the DNA TGTGCCAGCAGCGCTTGGAAGGGCCCGGGGGATATAAATGAAAAACTGTTTTTT. The chain combines TRBV9 with TRBJ1-4; tentative D call: TRBD1 (5 bases). CDR1 SGDLS and CDR2 YYNGEE come from the germline V gene. The CDR3 contains 18 residues. Trimming shortened V by 3 bases and J by 5 bases, and 23 bases separated the two germline ends.

This sequence joins TRBV6-2 or TRBV6-3 and TRBJ1-1, with TRBD1 matching 9 bases. V lost 3 bases to trimming and J lost 2 bases; unmatched junction nucleotides: 4. Germline values: CDR1 MNHEY, CDR2 SVGEGT. This CDR3 is built from 15 residues. The CDR3 nucleotides read TGTGCCAGCAGTTATTGGGGACAGGGTAACACTGAAGCTTTCTTT. Protein sequence: CASSYWGQGNTEAFF.

This clone was found a few times. One end of the junction varies from germline; a read error may be responsible. This sequence joins TRBV2 and TRBJ1-5; 11 nucleotides align to TRBD1. This CDR3 comprises 15 residues. Germline V gene lookup returns CDR1 SNHLY and CDR2 FYNNEI. The CDR3 DNA reads TGTGCCAGCACCGAAAGGACAGGGGGCAAGCAGCCCCAGCATTTT. Its protein product is CASTERTGGKQPQHF.

As DNA, the CDR3 is TGTGCCAGCAGCATTAGCGGGATCACAGATACGCAGTATTTT. This encodes CASSISGITDTQYF. V is TRBV5-4 and J is TRBJ2-3, with 8 nucleotides matching TRBD2. The V gene end was trimmed by 4 bases and the J gene end by 2 bases; junction bases not matched to a gene: 3. CDR3 length: 14 residues. Germline V gene lookup returns CDR1 SGHNT and CDR2 YYREEE (reference sequence). Together with reference TRBV5-4 and TRBJ2-3, the CDR3 gives the full variable domain: ETGVTQSPTHLIKTRGQQVTLRCSSQSGHNTVSWYQQALGQGPQFIFQYYREEENGRGNFPPRFSGLQFPNYSSELNVNALELDDSALYLCASSISGITDTQYFGPGTRLTVL.

CDR3 protein: CASSPGLHSYEQYF. Written as DNA, the CDR3 is TGTGCCAGCAGCCCGGGACTCCACTCCTACGAGCAGTACTTC. The chain couples TRBV6-5 to TRBJ2-7, with D possibly being TRBD2 (6 bases). The CDR3 runs to 14 residues. Germline CDR1 MNHEY, CDR2 SVGAGI. With 6 bases removed from V and 0 bases from J, the gap between germline ends came to 12 bases.

The chain couples TRBV19 to TRBJ1-5; 8 nucleotides match TRBD1. Trimming took 4 bases from V and 2 from J; bases not matched to a gene: 10. Germline values: CDR1 LNHDA, CDR2 SQIVND (reference sequence). The CDR3 is 17 amino acids. As DNA, the CDR3 is TGTGCCAGTAGTACCTCGGACAGGGCGGAGGGCAATCAGCCCCAGCATTTT. It is translated as CASSTSDRAEGNQPQHF.

The rearrangement links TRBV3-1 (or the pseudogene TRBV3-2) to TRBJ1-4; 7 bases agree with TRBD1. V shed 1 base and J 7 bases; nucleotides not matched to a gene: 6. CDR3 length: 15 amino acids. In germline, CDR1 is LGHDT, CDR2 YNNKEL (reference sequence). In DNA form, the CDR3 reads TGTGCCAGCAGCCAAGGGGACAGAAAGAGTGAAAAACTGTTTTTT. Amino acids: CASSQGDRKSEKLFF.

This CDR3 reads CASSPQLAGASTDTQYF. The CDR3 DNA follows: TGTGCCAGCTCACCACAACTAGCGGGGGCTTCCACAGATACGCAGTATTTT. This chain uses TRBV18 with TRBJ2-3, with 11 bases that match TRBD2. The CDR3 consists of 17 residues. Germline-derived CDR1 and CDR2 are KGHSH and LQKENI. The junction had 5 bases not matched to a gene; V was cut back by 1 base and J by 2 bases.

V is TRBV3-1 (or the pseudogene TRBV3-2) and J is TRBJ1-2; D gene unclear. With 1 base removed from V and 8 bases from J, the gap between germline ends came to 11 bases. CDR1 LGHDT and CDR2 YNNKEL come from the germline V gene (reference sequence). CDR3 length equals 13 residues. The CDR3 DNA is TGTGCCAGCAGCCAAGGCGAAGGAGGAGGCTACACCTTC. Its translation: CASSQGEGGGYTF.

The chain recombines TRBV6-5 with TRBJ1-1; 8 bases are shared with TRBD1. J gave up 0 bases and V 5 bases, and 5 bases lay outside the gene matches. CDR1 and CDR2 from the germline V gene are MNHEY and SVGAGI. The CDR3 loop spans 15 amino acids. As DNA, the CDR3 is TGTGCCAGCAGTCCGACAGGGGCGATGAACACTGAAGCTTTCTTT. Residues: CASSPTGAMNTEAFF.

This chain uses TRBV5-1 with TRBJ2-1; TRBD2 agrees at 7 bases. Trimming took 4 bases from V and 7 from J; bases not matched to a gene: 5. Germline-derived CDR1 and CDR2 are SGHRS and YFSETQ. The CDR3 totals 13 residues. CDR3 amino acids: CASSLAAGNEQFF. The CDR3 DNA follows: TGCGCCAGCAGCCTGGCAGCGGGGAATGAGCAGTTCTTC. Full variable domain (outside the CDR3, taken from reference TRBV5-1 and TRBJ2-1): KAGVTQTPRYLIKTRGQQVTLSCSPISGHRSVSWYQQTPGQGLQFLFEYFSETQRNKGNFPGRFSGRQFSNSRSEMNVSTLELGDSALYLCASSLAAGNEQFFGPGTRLTVL.

The chain uses TRBV2 and TRBJ1-5, with D possibly TRBD1 on 5 matching bases. CDR1 is SNHLY, CDR2 FYNNEI, per germline. Trimming stripped 1 base from V and 6 bases from J, with 13 bases between. This CDR3 has 15 residues. The CDR3 is CASSEGLGGSQPQHF. CDR3 sequence (DNA): TGTGCCAGCAGTGAAGGGTTGGGGGGAAGTCAGCCCCAGCATTTT.

The chain links TRBV5-5 to TRBJ1-4; tentative D call: TRBD1 (6 bases). The CDR3 consists of 16 residues. V dropped 4 bases and J dropped 4 bases, with 17 bases sitting between them. Germline lookup yields CDR1 SGHKS and CDR2 YYEKEE (reference sequence). The CDR3 DNA is TGTGCCAGCAGCGGATTACAGGGCTATGTTAATGAAAAACTGTTTTTT. This encodes CASSGLQGYVNEKLFF.

The chain couples TRBV14 to TRBJ2-1; weak D call: TRBD2 (5 bases). The CDR3 consists of 16 residues. V lost 3 bases, J lost 3 bases, and 15 bases lay in between. Germline V gene lookup returns CDR1 SGHDN and CDR2 FVKESK. The CDR3 DNA reads TGTGCCAGCAGCCATTATCTCGGGAAAAACTACAATGAGCAGTTCTTC. The encoded protein is CASSHYLGKNYNEQFF.